What follows describes a single T cell receptor (beta chain). An end of the junction differs from the germline gene, which may be a read error. The data belong to a study of T cell changes during pregnancy in multiple sclerosis. This CDR3 spans 14 amino acids. The germline CDR1 and CDR2 sequences are GTSNPN and SVGIG (reference sequence). Produced via immunoSEQ multiplex PCR; TCRdb's table is partial and in-frame only. The data contain some 85,000 clones, 90% to 95% of them singletons. This receptor was taken from a female donor in good health, enrolled as a control in a pregnancy study. Sample: peripheral blood, taken in the second trimester of pregnancy. V gene TRBV30 combines with J gene TRBJ2-3, with 12 bases identical to TRBD2. The DNA for the CDR3 is TGTGCCTACCTAGCGGGGGGGCCGTTAGATACGCAGTGTTTT. Protein: CAYLAGGPLDTQCF.